A single T cell receptor (beta chain) is shown here with its context. The antigen remains undetermined. Alongside a J-beta primer mix, a sample-barcoded 5' primer served in a second PCR lasting 7 to 11 cycles. TCRdb called the 5' RACE reads again in MiXCR, with one record for every CDR3 protein. The sample yields hundreds of thousands of distinct CDR3 sequences, approximately 21% seen once. The donors, aged roughly 6 to 90, were healthy Caucasians from Russia. The study isolated at least 7 million PBMCs from each sample. The germline V and J ends were trimmed by 7 bases and 5 bases, with 11 bases remaining between them. This CDR3 has 13 residues. Germline CDR1 and CDR2: SGHAT and FQNNGV. The sample belongs to a study of blood T cells in healthy people across ages. General study results and limits: A strong correlation between TCR beta diversity and naive T cell percentage was seen.

This receptor was identified in a man between 65 and 85 years old in good health. Source material: blood. The rearrangement joins TRBV11-2 to TRBJ2-2; D gene unclear. The DNA of the CDR3 is TGTGCCAGCACCCCCGTCCGTACCGGGGAGCTGTTTTTT. Amino acid sequence: CASTPVRTGELFF.